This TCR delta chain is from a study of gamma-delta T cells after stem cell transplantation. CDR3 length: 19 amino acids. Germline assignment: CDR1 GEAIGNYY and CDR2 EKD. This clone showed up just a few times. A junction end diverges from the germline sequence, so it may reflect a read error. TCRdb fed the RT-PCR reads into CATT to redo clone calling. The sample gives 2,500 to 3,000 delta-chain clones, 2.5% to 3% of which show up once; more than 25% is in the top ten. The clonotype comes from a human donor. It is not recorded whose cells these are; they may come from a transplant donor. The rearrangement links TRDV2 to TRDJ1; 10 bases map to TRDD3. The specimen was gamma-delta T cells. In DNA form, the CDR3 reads TGTGCCTGTGATAGGGTGAGGAGTGGGGGATACCTGCACACCTATAAACTCATCTTT. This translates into CACDRVRSGGYLHTYKLIF.